This T cell receptor beta chain was sequenced for a study of response to subunit inactivated influenza vaccine. The V gene lost 0 bases and the J gene lost 2 bases, with 9 bases spanning the gap. Per germline, CDR1 DFQATT and CDR2 SNEGSKA (reference sequence). The CDR3 sequence is 14 residues long. TCRdb re-derived calls from the RT-PCR reads in MiXCR, one entry per CDR3 protein. The data show roughly 780,000 distinct CDR3 sequences, roughly 18% seen once. Ten or more counts support this clonotype. Its cognate antigen is unknown. Points from the study as a whole: The authors offered the suggestion that each seasonal influenza vaccination recruits few new T cells.

The receptor was isolated from a man in his forties or fifties who received an inactivated influenza vaccine. The chain joins TRBV20-1 to TRBJ2-3; unclear D gene. Sequences were derived from PBMCs from blood, sampled around 5 days after vaccination. CDR3 in DNA: TGCAGTGCTAGAGATCAGAGAACCACAGATACGCAGTATTTT. Amino acid sequence: CSARDQRTTDTQYF.